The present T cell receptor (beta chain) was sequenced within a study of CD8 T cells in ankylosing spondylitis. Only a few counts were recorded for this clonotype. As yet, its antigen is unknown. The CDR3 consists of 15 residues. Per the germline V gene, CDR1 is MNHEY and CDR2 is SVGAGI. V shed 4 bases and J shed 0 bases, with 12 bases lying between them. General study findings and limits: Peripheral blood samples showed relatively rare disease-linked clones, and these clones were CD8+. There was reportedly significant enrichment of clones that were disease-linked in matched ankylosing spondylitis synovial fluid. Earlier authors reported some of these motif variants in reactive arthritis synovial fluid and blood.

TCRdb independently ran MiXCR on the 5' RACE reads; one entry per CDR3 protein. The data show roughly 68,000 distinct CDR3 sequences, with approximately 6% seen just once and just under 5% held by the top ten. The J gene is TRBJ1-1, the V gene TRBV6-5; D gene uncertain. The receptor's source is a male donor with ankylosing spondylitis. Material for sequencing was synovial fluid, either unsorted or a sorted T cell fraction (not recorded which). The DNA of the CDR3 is TGTGCCAGCAGTTCATGGGAAATATTGAACACTGAAGCTTTCTTT. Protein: CASSSWEILNTEAFF.